The sequence of this T cell receptor (beta chain) was determined in a study of blood T cell repertoires in COVID-19. Turning to the study itself: PBMCs, B-cell-depleted T cells, or T cells provided the cDNA or gDNA that made up the material.

Method: immunoSEQ multiplex PCR; TCRdb's copy keeps in-frame clones and lacks some. The sample has 150,000 to 200,000 clones, 80% to 85% seen once. This clone was counted many times. CDR1 and CDR2 from the germline V gene are MNHEY and SMNVEV (reference sequence). This CDR3 is 17 amino acids long. V lost 0 bases to trimming and J lost 5 bases, with 14 bases between them. The sample was peripheral blood. This clonotype was sampled from a woman in her 70s with COVID-19, enrolled during active disease. V and J are TRBV27 and TRBJ1-6; D is ambiguous. CDR3: CASSLSRPPLNNSPLHF. DNA of the CDR3: TGTGCCAGCAGTTTATCGAGGCCTCCCCTTAATAATTCACCCCTCCACTTT.